Each of the 19 T cell receptor beta chains below was sequenced from the same sample in a study of T cell responses to AZD1222 COVID-19 vaccine. Assay: immunoSEQ multiplex PCR; the TCRdb copy retains only in-frame clones and omits some. This sample has fewer than 120,000 clones; roughly 89% occur once, and the top ten carry more than 2%. The input for sequencing was peripheral blood, taken 28 days after the second AZD1222 dose. These receptors were collected from an adult who received the AZD1222 COVID-19 vaccine.

The chain combines TRBV14 with TRBJ2-3, with 11 bases identical to TRBD2. Unmatched junction bases numbered 7, after V lost 0 bases and J lost 5 bases. Looked up from germline, CDR1 is SGHDN and CDR2 is FVKESK. This CDR3 region has 17 residues. The CDR3, as DNA: TGTGCCAGCAGCCAAGATCCTCCTAGCGGGGGGCGAGATACGCAGTATTTT. Translation: CASSQDPPSGGRDTQYF.

The chain combines TRBV5-1 with TRBJ2-6; TRBD1 aligns across 7 bases. The CDR3 sequence is 17 residues long. Unmatched junction bases numbered 12, after V lost 5 bases and J lost 4 bases. Germline V CDR1 and CDR2: SGHRS, YFSETQ. The DNA of the CDR3 is TGCGCCAGCAGACCGACAGGGATGAGTTACGGGGCCAACGTCCTGACTTTC. Translated, it gives CASRPTGMSYGANVLTF.

Remarks on this clone: The junction shows a germline mismatch at one end, possibly a read error. The J gene is TRBJ1-5, the V gene TRBV6-2 or TRBV6-3; D call uncertain. Germline V gene lookup returns CDR1 MNHEY and CDR2 SVGEGT. The CDR3 has 15 residues. CDR3 DNA sequence: TGTGCCAGCAGTCACTCGGTTATTAGCAATCAGCCCCAGCATTTT. It encodes CASSHSVISNQPQHF.

V gene TRBV7-2 combines with J gene TRBJ1-1, with D possibly being TRBD1 (5 bases). V lost 6 bases, J lost 3 bases, and 17 bases lay in between. This CDR3 spans 15 amino acids. Per the germline V gene, CDR1 is SGHTA and CDR2 is FQGNSA. The chain's CDR3 is CASRQPGLGDTEAFF. CDR3 bases: TGTGCCAGCAGACAACCGGGATTAGGGGACACTGAAGCTTTCTTT.

This chain uses TRBV6-2 or TRBV6-3 with TRBJ2-2, with D possibly being TRBD1 (6 bases). Germline V CDR1 and CDR2: MNHEY, SVGEGT. The ends were cut back, 5 bases at V and 0 bases at J, with 19 bases in the middle. This CDR3 region has 18 residues. This chain's CDR3 is CASSGGEYSFANTGELFF. The CDR3 coding sequence is TGTGCCAGCAGTGGGGGCGAGTACTCGTTCGCGAACACCGGGGAGCTGTTTTTT.

The rearrangement links TRBV19 to TRBJ1-2; D unresolved. Trimming pared 0 bases from V and 6 bases from J, leaving 8 bases between. This CDR3 comprises 13 residues. CDR1 is LNHDA and CDR2 is SQIVND in the germline V gene (reference sequence). In DNA, the CDR3 is TGTGCCAGTAGTATAGATCGCAGAGATGGCTACACCTTC. Its translation: CASSIDRRDGYTF.

The rearrangement links TRBV6-1 to TRBJ2-2; 9 bases fit TRBD1. The germline gives CDR1 MNHNS, CDR2 SASEGT. J was trimmed by 2 bases and V by 3 bases; bases with no gene match: 7. The CDR3 extends over 17 amino acids. CDR3 loop: CASSELTGGGNTGELFF. The CDR3, as DNA: TGTGCCAGCAGTGAGTTGACAGGGGGAGGTAACACCGGGGAGCTGTTTTTT.

This clone appeared a single time. This chain joins TRBV30 and TRBJ2-3; D call uncertain. V lost 3 bases and J 7 bases, leaving 5 bases between the germline ends. Germline V gives CDR1 GTSNPN, CDR2 SVGIG (reference sequence). This CDR3 is 10 amino acids long. CDR3 region: CAWRHHTQYF. DNA of the CDR3: TGTGCCTGGAGACATCATACGCAGTATTTT.

The rearrangement links TRBV7-3 to TRBJ1-2; the match to TRBD1 covers 8 bases. Germline trimming cut 5 bases from V and 7 bases from J; bases unmatched to any gene: 6. From germline, CDR1 is SGHTA and CDR2 FQGTGA. There are 13 residues in the CDR3. The CDR3, as DNA: TGTGCCAGCAGCCGGACAGGGCTTGGTGGCTACACCTTC. Its protein is CASSRTGLGGYTF.

The genes are TRBV19 and TRBJ1-6, with 7 bases matching TRBD1. The CDR3 loop spans 16 amino acids. Germline CDR1 and CDR2: LNHDA and SQIVND (reference sequence). V gave up 5 bases and J gave up 2 bases; unmatched junction bases: 6. The CDR3 sequence: CASSLRTGTYNSPLHF. The CDR3 DNA follows: TGTGCCAGTAGTCTTAGGACAGGCACCTATAATTCACCCCTCCACTTT. The complete variable domain, with remaining parts taken from reference TRBV19 and TRBJ1-6, reads DGGITQSPKYLFRKEGQNVTLSCEQNLNHDAMYWYRQDPGQGLRLIYYSQIVNDFQKGDIAEGYSVSREKKESFPLTVTSAQKNPTAFYLCASSLRTGTYNSPLHFGNGTRLTVT.

Ten or more counts support this clone. The rearrangement uses TRBV4-3 and TRBJ2-5, with 10 bases identical to TRBD1. V was pared by 1 base and J by 5 bases, with 4 bases of the junction left unmatched. CDR3 length equals 15 residues. Per the germline V gene, CDR1 is LGHNA and CDR2 is YSLEER. The CDR3 nucleotides are TGCGCCAGCAGCCAAGGTGGGACAGGGGTGGAGACCCAGTACTTC. Its protein product is CASSQGGTGVETQYF.

V and J are TRBV3-1 (or the pseudogene TRBV3-2) and TRBJ2-5, with no clear D. The CDR3 sequence is 11 residues long. Trimming took off 2 bases at V and 5 bases at J, with 3 bases between the two ends. CDR1 is LGHDT and CDR2 is YNNKEL in the germline V gene (reference sequence). In nucleotides, the CDR3 is TGTGCCAGCAGCCAAATCGAGACCCAGTACTTC. It specifies CASSQIETQYF.

The chain is built from TRBV28 and TRBJ2-1; TRBD1 aligns across 10 bases. From germline, CDR1 is MDHEN and CDR2 SYDVKM. The CDR3 totals 16 residues. With 9 bases clipped from V and 6 bases from J, the junction kept 14 bases outside the gene matches. The CDR3 loop is CARSGKTGTGVNEQFF. CDR3 DNA sequence: TGTGCCAGATCCGGTAAGACCGGGACAGGGGTCAATGAGCAGTTCTTC.

The chain links TRBV7-2 to TRBJ2-4; D gene ambiguous. The ends were cut back, 1 base at V and 2 bases at J, with 6 bases in the middle. The CDR3 totals 14 residues. Germline CDR1 is SGHTA and CDR2 is FQGNSA. CDR3 amino acids: CASSLVLTKNIQYF. The CDR3 DNA is TGTGCCAGCAGCTTAGTGCTGACCAAAAACATTCAGTACTTC.

The CDR3 DNA sequence: TGTGCCATCAGTGTGAGGGTATTGGGACAGGGGCTAACCGGGGAGCTGTTTTTT. Translating gives CAISVRVLGQGLTGELFF. The rearrangement joins TRBV10-3 to TRBJ2-2; 10 bases are a match to TRBD1. V was clipped by 4 bases and J by 5 bases; unmatched bases: 13. The CDR3 totals 18 residues. Germline CDR1 and CDR2: ENHRY and SYGVKD.

The J gene is TRBJ1-1, the V gene TRBV6-6; no definite D call. From germline, CDR1 is MNHNY and CDR2 SVGAGI (reference sequence). The length of the CDR3 is 13 residues. V dropped 2 bases and J dropped 4 bases, with 8 bases sitting between them. DNA of the CDR3: TGTGCCAGCAGTTACGGCAGCTTCACTGAAGCTTTCTTT. Residues: CASSYGSFTEAFF.

V and J are TRBV7-8 and TRBJ2-7, with TRBD1 as a possible D gene (5 bases). Germline loops: CDR1 SGHVS, CDR2 FQNEAQ. This CDR3 spans 14 amino acids. The V end was cut by 1 base, the J end by 2 bases, with 9 bases between. CDR3 sequence reads: CASSLGTPAYEQYF. DNA for the CDR3: TGTGCCAGCAGCTTAGGGACACCAGCCTACGAGCAGTACTTC.

The chain is built from TRBV3-1 (or the pseudogene TRBV3-2) and TRBJ1-4; TRBD1 is a possible D gene (5 bases). This CDR3 spans 14 amino acids. V was trimmed by 5 bases and J by 7 bases, leaving 14 bases between them. Germline CDR1 and CDR2: LGHDT and YNNKEL (reference sequence). In nucleotides, the CDR3 is TGTGCCAGCAGCGCGCGGGACGGTTTTGAAAAACTGTTTTTT. It specifies CASSARDGFEKLFF.

The J gene is TRBJ2-3, the V gene TRBV30; TRBD2 is a possible D gene (5 bases). Germline lookup yields CDR1 GTSNPN and CDR2 SVGIG (reference sequence). The CDR3 is 14 residues long. Trimming removed 4 bases at V and 3 bases at J, with 14 bases between. This CDR3 reads CAWTEDSGTDTQYF. CDR3 nucleotide sequence: TGTGCCTGGACAGAGGACTCCGGGACAGATACGCAGTATTTT.